This T cell receptor (beta chain) came from a study of blood T cells in healthy people across ages. Whole-study findings and limits: Donor CMV status, an unknown factor, possibly confounded changes in expanded clonotypes.

The study isolated at least 6.5 million PBMCs from each sample. This clonotype has just one count. Its matching antigen is unknown. Using a J-beta primer mix together with a sample-barcoded 5' primer, a second PCR was run for roughly 7 to 11 cycles. TCRdb used MiXCR to reprocess the 5' RACE reads, holding one entry per CDR3 protein. The table lists hundreds of thousands of distinct CDR3 sequences, 58% of them singletons. This CDR3 contains 12 residues. Germline V gene lookup returns CDR1 SGHDN and CDR2 FVKESK. Sequencing input: blood. This receptor was taken from a man aged 25 to 45 in good health. The chain uses TRBV14 and TRBJ2-4; D uncertain. The J call may be wrong; the DNA end is better matched by TRBJ2-7. CDR3 loop: CASSQERHEQYF. DNA of the CDR3: TGTGCCAGCAGCCAAGAGAGACACGAGCAGTACTTC.